The entry below describes one T cell receptor beta chain. In the authors' methods: By means of reference gene primer amplification, nucleated cell counts were estimated. Data came from immunoSEQ multiplex PCR; TCRdb stores just in-frame clones and leaves some out. V and J calls and clone size are copied from that table; D and trimming were computed from the DNA. The data contain around 97,000 clones, 84% of them singletons. The data originate from a study of blood T cell repertoires in COVID-19. Study-wide context: Sites in the United States, Italy and Spain provided acute and convalescent COVID-19 samples. PBMCs, B-cell-depleted T cells, or T cells provided the cDNA or gDNA that made up the material.

V lost 4 bases and J lost 5, with 8 bases in between. The CDR3 totals 13 residues. The sequenced sample was peripheral blood. The V call is TRBV12-3 or TRBV12-4, the J call TRBJ1-4; the D gene is possibly TRBD1 (5 bases). The clonotype originates from a human donor in a cohort sampled during active or convalescent COVID-19. This chain's CDR3 is CASSWQGNEKLFF. The CDR3 DNA reads as TGTGCCAGCAGTTGGCAGGGCAATGAAAAACTGTTTTTT.